This TCR beta chain was identified during a study of T cell repertoires in cytomegalovirus infection. V was clipped by 5 bases and J by 6 bases; unmatched bases: 13. The CDR3 has 17 residues. Germline loops: CDR1 SGHAT, CDR2 FQNNGV. MiXCR, applied by TCRdb to the reads, yields one record per CDR3 protein. This sample carries approximately 190,000 distinct CDR3 sequences, 28% of them seen once, and the ten largest clones take roughly 29%. The clonotype originates from a human donor in good health (CMV status not recorded). Some clones in this sample may be carry-over from other donors' samples. The V call is TRBV11-2, the J call TRBJ2-3; TRBD2 agrees at 11 bases. Sample: PBMCs. CDR3 residues: CASSRRLAGRLIDTQYF. CDR3 nucleotides: TGTGCCAGCAGCCGCAGACTAGCGGGGAGGCTCATTGATACGCAGTATTTT. Full variable domain (missing parts from reference TRBV11-2 and TRBJ2-3): EAGVAQSPRYKIIEKRQSVAFWCNPISGHATLYWYQQILGQGPKLLIQFQNNGVVDDSQLPKDRFSAERLKGVDSTLKIQPAKLEDSAVYLCASSRRLAGRLIDTQYFGPGTRLTVL.